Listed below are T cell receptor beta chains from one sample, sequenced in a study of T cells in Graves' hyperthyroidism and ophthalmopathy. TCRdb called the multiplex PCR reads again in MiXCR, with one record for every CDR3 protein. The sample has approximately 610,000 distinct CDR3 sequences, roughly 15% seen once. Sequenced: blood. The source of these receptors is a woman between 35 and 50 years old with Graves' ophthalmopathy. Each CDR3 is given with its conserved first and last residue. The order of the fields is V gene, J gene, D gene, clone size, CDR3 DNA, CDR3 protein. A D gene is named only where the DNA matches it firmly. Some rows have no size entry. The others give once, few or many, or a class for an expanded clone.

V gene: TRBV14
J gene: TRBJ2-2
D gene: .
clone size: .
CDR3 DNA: TGTGCCAGCAGCCAATACGACCGGGGGGCGGAAGGAGGTTGCACCGGGGAGCTGTTTTTT
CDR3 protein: CASSQYDRGAEGGCTGELFF

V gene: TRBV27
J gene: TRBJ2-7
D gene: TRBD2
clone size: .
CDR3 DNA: TGTGCCAGCAGTACTCTAGCGGGAGGGGGCTACGAGCAGTACTTC
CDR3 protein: CASSTLAGGGYEQYF

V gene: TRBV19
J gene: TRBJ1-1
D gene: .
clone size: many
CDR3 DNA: TGTGCCAGTCGTTCACAGAGGAACACTGAAGCTTTCTTT
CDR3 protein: CASRSQRNTEAFF

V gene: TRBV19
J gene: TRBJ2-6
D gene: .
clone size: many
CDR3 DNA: TGTGCCAGTTCCCACTACTCTGGGGCCAACGTCCTGACTTTC
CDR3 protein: CASSHYSGANVLTF

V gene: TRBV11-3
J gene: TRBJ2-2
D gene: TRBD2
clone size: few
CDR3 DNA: TGTGCCAGCACCCTCAGCGGGAGGGAGAACACCGGGGAGCTGTTTTTT
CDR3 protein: CASTLSGRENTGELFF

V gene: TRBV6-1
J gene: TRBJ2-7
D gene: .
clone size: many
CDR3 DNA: TGTGCCAGCAGTCGACAGGCTTCGACCAGAAAAGTCGTGTACTTC
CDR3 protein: CASSRQASTRKVVYF

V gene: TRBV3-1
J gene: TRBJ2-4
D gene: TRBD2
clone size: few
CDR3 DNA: TGTGCCAGCAGCCTGACTAGCGGGAACGGCATTCAGTACTTC
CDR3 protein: CASSLTSGNGIQYF

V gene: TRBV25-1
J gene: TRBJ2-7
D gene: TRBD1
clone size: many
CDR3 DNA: TGTGCCAGCAGTCCAGGGGGCCTGCCCTCCTACGAGCAGTACTTC
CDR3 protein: CASSPGGLPSYEQYF

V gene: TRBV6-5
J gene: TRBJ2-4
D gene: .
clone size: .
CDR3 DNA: TGTGCCAGCAGTTACCCCGGACAGAGGGCCCCCAAAAACATTCAGTACTTC
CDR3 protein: CASSYPGQRAPKNIQYF

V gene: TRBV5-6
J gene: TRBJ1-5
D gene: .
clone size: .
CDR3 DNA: TGTGCCAGCAGCTTGATACTGGACACGTCGGCACAGCCCCAGCATTTT
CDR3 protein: CASSLILDTSAQPQHF

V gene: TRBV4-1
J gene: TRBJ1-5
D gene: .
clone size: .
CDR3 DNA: TGCGCCAGCAGCCAAGATCAAGGTTTTCAGCCCCAGCATTTT
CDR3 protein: CASSQDQGFQPQHF

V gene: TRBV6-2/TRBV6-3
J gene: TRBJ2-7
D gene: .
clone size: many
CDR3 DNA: TGTGCCAGCAGTTACTTGGGGCTCTCCTACGAGCAGTACTTC
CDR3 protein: CASSYLGLSYEQYF

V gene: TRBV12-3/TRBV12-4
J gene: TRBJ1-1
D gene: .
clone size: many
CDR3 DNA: TGTGCCGGCAGTTTCCCAGGATTGTCTGAAGCTTTCTTT
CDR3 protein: CAGSFPGLSEAFF

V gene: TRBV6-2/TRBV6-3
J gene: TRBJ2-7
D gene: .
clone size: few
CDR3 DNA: TGTGCCAGCAGGCCCCCTGGACAGTCCTACGAGCAGTACTTC
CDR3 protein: CASRPPGQSYEQYF

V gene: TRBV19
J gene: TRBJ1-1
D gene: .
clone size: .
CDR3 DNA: TGTGCCAGTAGGAGGAACGGACGGGGCACTGAAGCTTTCTTT
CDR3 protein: CASRRNGRGTEAFF

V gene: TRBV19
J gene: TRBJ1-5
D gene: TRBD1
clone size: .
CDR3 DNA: TGTGCCAGTAAACCTACAGGGGGGAGGAATCAGCCCCAGCATTTT
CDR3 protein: CASKPTGGRNQPQHF

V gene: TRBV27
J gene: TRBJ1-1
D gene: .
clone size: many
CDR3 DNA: TGTGCCAGCAGTAGGCAGGGTATACGTCTACCCAACACTGAAGCTTTCTTT
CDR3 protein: CASSRQGIRLPNTEAFF

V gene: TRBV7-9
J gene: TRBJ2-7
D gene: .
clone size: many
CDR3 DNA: TGTGCCAGCAGCTTAGCTAGGGGCATCTCCTACGAGCAGTACTTC
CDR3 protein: CASSLARGISYEQYF

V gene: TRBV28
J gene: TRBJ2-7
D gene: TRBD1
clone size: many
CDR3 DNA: TGTGCCAGCAGGGATGGACAGGCCCTCTACGAGCAGTACTTC
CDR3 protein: CASRDGQALYEQYF

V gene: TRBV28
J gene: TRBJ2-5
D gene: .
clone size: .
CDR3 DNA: TGTGCCAGCAGTCCAACCGCCGGGAGCCAAGAGACCCAGTACTTC
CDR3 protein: CASSPTAGSQETQYF

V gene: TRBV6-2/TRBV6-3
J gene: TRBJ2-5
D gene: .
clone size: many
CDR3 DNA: TGTGCCAGCAGTTACCCCAGGGAACAAGAGACCCAGTACTTC
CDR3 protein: CASSYPREQETQYF

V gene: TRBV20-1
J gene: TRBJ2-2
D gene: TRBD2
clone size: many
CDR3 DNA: TGCAGTGCTAGGGCAGCGGGAGGTCCCGGGGAGCTGTTTTTT
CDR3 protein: CSARAAGGPGELFF

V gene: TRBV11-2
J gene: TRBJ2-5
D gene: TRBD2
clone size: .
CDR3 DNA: TGTGCCAGCAGCTCACCGAACTCCACGACTAGCGGGTATTCATCGGAGACCCAGTACTTC
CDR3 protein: CASSSPNSTTSGYSSETQYF

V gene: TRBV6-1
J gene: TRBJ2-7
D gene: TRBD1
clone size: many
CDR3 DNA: TGTGCCAGCAGTGGGGGACAGGGACAAGAACCCTACGAGCAGTACTTC
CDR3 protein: CASSGGQGQEPYEQYF

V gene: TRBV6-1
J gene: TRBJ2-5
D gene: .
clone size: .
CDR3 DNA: TGTGCCAGCAGAGGTAGGGGTTACGAGACCCAGTACTTC
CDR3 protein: CASRGRGYETQYF

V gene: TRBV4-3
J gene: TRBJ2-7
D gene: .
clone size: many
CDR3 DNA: TGCGCCAGCAGCCAAGATCCCGTGGACGAGCAGTACTTC
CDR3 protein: CASSQDPVDEQYF

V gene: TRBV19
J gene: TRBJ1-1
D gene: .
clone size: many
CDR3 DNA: TGTGCCAGTAGGGGATTTAAGAACACTGAAGCTTTCTTT
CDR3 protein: CASRGFKNTEAFF

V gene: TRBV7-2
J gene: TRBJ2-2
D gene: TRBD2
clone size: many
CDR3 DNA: TGTGCCAGCTGCGGACTAGCGGTTAACACCGGGGAGCTGTTTTTT
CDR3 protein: CASCGLAVNTGELFF

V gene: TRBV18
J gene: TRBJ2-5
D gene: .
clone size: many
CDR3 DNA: TGTGCCAGCTCACCAAACCCCTCCAGGGGAGGGCCAGAGACCCAGTACTTC
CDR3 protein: CASSPNPSRGGPETQYF